A selection of T cell receptor beta chains follows, all from one sample in a study of control samples from healthy donors and cancer patients. The protocol was immunoSEQ multiplex PCR, while the TCRdb copy is restricted to in-frame clones and leaves out a portion. The sample consists of approximately 30,000 clones, roughly 95% of them appearing once. What was sequenced was blood. The receptors were gathered from a man aged 55 to 69 in good health. Each CDR3 is given with its conserved first and last residue. Fields, in order: D gene, V gene, J gene, clone size, CDR3 protein, CDR3 DNA. The D gene is left open where the match is weak. Size tells how often a clone was seen (once, few, many) or the class of an expanded clone, and some rows leave it out.

>.|TRBV5-1|TRBJ2-2|once
CASSLGGHTGELFF
TGCGCCAGCAGCTTGGGGGGACACACCGGGGAGCTGTTTTTT
>.|TRBV19|TRBJ1-5|.
CASRRTSGANQPQHF
TGTGCCAGTAGAAGGACATCGGGGGCCAATCAGCCCCAGCATTTT
>.|TRBV5-4|TRBJ2-7|.
CASSLGGTSAGQYF
TGTGCCAGCAGCTTGGGGGGGACCTCTGCGGGGCAGTACTTC
>TRBD1|TRBV5-1|TRBJ2-5|.
CASSLQGQVQETQYF
TGCGCCAGCAGCCTCCAAGGACAGGTACAAGAGACCCAGTACTTC
>.|TRBV28|TRBJ2-7|.
CASSSSYSLPLAEQYF
TGTGCCAGCAGTTCCAGCTACAGCCTACCCCTGGCCGAGCAGTACTTC
>TRBD2|TRBV7-9|TRBJ2-1|once
CASSLQRGAGNEQFF
TGTGCCAGCAGCTTACAGCGGGGGGCCGGAAATGAGCAGTTCTTC
>.|TRBV18|TRBJ2-1|.
CASSPLGGSSYNEQFF
TGTGCCAGCTCACCACTAGGGGGGAGCTCCTACAATGAGCAGTTCTTC
>.|TRBV10-2|TRBJ1-3|.
CASSGQGGGNTIYF
TGCGCCAGCAGTGGGCAGGGTGGTGGAAACACCATATATTTT
>.|TRBV27|TRBJ1-2|.
CASSGRQNYGYTF
TGTGCCAGCAGCGGCAGACAAAACTATGGCTACACCTTC
>.|TRBV6-1|TRBJ1-1|.
CASSEDWRTEAFF
TGTGCCAGCAGTGAAGATTGGAGGACTGAAGCTTTCTTT
>.|TRBV3-1/TRBV3-2|TRBJ1-4|.
CASSQVPEKLFF
TGTGCCAGCAGCCAAGTGCCTGAAAAACTGTTTTTT
>TRBD1|TRBV11-2|TRBJ2-7|.
CASSLEQGYEQYF
TGTGCCAGCAGCTTAGAACAGGGGTACGAGCAGTACTTC
>.|TRBV6-6|TRBJ1-1|.
CASGGGMNTEAFF
TGTGCCAGCGGGGGGGGCATGAACACTGAAGCTTTCTTT
>.|TRBV3-1/TRBV3-2|TRBJ2-2|.
CASSQADRPTGELFF
TGTGCCAGCAGCCAAGCCGACAGACCCACCGGGGAGCTGTTTTTT
>TRBD1|TRBV6-5|TRBJ1-5|.
CASRITGASQPQHF
TGTGCCAGCAGGATCACAGGGGCGAGTCAGCCCCAGCATTTT
>.|TRBV9|TRBJ2-2|.
CASSPPAGARTGELFF
TGTGCCAGCAGCCCTCCTGCGGGGGCTAGGACCGGGGAGCTGTTTTTT
>.|TRBV18|TRBJ2-7|.
CASSSINYEQYF
TGTGCCAGCTCCTCAATCAACTACGAGCAGTACTTC
>.|TRBV5-4|TRBJ1-2|.
CASSGPGHNYGYTF
TGTGCCAGCAGCGGTCCGGGACACAACTATGGCTACACCTTC
>.|TRBV4-3|TRBJ1-5|.
CASSQDLGGGQPQHF
TGCGCCAGCAGCCAAGATCTCGGGGGGGGTCAGCCCCAGCATTTT
>TRBD1|TRBV7-2|TRBJ2-7|.
CASSLAGTGPHEQYF
TGTGCCAGCAGCTTAGCGGGGACAGGCCCCCACGAGCAGTACTTC
>.|TRBV9|TRBJ1-2|.
CASRPVVGAGGYTF
TGTGCCAGTCGTCCGGTGGTGGGGGCGGGGGGCTACACCTTC
>.|TRBV15|TRBJ1-5|.
CATSRVESGQPQHF
TGTGCCACCAGCAGAGTGGAAAGCGGTCAGCCCCAGCATTTT